This T cell receptor beta chain was profiled in a study of blood T cells in healthy people across ages. There were healthy Caucasian individuals from Russia, aged about 6 to 90, serving as donors. Study results and caveats: Higher diversity and more naive CD4+ cells were features of long-lived donors, compared to aged donors.

With a J-beta primer mix and a sample-barcoded 5' primer, a second PCR ran roughly 7 to 11 cycles. A single record per CDR3 protein comes from TCRdb applying MiXCR to the 5' RACE reads. The data hold about 2 million distinct CDR3 sequences, with roughly 50% observed a single time. The CDR3 contains 15 residues. Per the germline V gene, CDR1 is SQVTM and CDR2 is ANQGSEA. The ends were cut back, 4 bases at V and 5 bases at J, with 19 bases in the middle. As to this clonotype: Its antigen remains unknown.

Sequencing input: blood. The receptor's source is a woman in her thirties or forties in good health. V usage is TRBV29-1 and J usage is TRBJ2-3, with D perhaps TRBD2 (5 bases). The CDR3 sequence: CSVASGGRGLDTQYF. The CDR3 DNA is TGCAGCGTTGCATCGGGTGGAAGAGGGCTAGATACGCAGTATTTT.